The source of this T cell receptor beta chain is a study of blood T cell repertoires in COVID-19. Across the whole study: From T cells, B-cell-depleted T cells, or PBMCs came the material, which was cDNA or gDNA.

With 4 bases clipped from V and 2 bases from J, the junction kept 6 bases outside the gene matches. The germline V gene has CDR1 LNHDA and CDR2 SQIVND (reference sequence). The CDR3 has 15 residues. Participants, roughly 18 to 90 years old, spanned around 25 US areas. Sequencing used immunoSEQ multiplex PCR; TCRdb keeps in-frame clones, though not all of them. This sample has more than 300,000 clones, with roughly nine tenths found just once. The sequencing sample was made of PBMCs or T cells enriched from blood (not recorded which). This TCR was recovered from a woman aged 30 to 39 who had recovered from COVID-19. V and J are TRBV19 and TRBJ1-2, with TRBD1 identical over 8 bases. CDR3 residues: CASSTPTGENYGYTF. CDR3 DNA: TGTGCCAGTAGTACCCCGACAGGGGAAAACTATGGCTACACCTTC.